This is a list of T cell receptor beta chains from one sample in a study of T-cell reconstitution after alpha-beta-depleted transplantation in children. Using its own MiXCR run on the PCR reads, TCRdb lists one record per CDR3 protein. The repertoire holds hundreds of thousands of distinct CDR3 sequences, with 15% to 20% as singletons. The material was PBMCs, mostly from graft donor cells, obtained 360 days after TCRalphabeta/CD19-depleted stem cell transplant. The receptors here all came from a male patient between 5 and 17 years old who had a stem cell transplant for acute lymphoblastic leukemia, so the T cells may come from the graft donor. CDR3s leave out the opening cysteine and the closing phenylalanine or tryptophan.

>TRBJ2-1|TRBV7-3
ASSLVRSPDNEQF
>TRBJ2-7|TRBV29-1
SVVFGQRTPYEQY
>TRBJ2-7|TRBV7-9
ASSFRTPTPYEQY
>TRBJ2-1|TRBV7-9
ASSPSPTSVYNEQF
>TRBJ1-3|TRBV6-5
ASSYGRQGGNTIY
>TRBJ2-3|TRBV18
ASSPRLAGPSSTDTQY
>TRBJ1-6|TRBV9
ASSVEGVHSPLH
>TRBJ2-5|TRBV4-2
ASSPSASGEETQY
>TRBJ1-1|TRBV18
ASSPRSNFVTEAF
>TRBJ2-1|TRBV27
ASSVPGVPYNEQF
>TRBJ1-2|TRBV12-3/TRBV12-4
ASSLVIRRGYGYT
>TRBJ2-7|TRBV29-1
SALAGGTYEQY
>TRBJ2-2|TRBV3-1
ASSPPF
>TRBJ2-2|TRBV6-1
ASRHDRGPTGELF
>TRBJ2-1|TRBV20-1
SPGLAGGPDEQF
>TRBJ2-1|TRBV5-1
ASSLVGGHEQF
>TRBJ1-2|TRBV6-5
ASGNYGYT
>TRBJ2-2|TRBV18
ASSPLVRTGNTGELF
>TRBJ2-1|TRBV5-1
ASSRTGLAEPYFNEQF
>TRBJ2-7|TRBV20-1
SARVPRLPTYEQY
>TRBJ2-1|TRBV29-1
SVRRTSQNEQF
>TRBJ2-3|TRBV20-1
SASLTSGRPKDTQY
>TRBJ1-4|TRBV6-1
ASREWGGGEKLF
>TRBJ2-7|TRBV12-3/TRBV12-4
ASRTRDRNEQY
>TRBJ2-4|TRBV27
ASSFLAKNIQY
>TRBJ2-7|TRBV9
ASSRRWDRGIYEQY
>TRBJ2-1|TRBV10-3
AISEEGLAGDNEQF
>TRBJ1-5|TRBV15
ATSRDWTGRQPQH
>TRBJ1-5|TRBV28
ASSWDYSNQPQH